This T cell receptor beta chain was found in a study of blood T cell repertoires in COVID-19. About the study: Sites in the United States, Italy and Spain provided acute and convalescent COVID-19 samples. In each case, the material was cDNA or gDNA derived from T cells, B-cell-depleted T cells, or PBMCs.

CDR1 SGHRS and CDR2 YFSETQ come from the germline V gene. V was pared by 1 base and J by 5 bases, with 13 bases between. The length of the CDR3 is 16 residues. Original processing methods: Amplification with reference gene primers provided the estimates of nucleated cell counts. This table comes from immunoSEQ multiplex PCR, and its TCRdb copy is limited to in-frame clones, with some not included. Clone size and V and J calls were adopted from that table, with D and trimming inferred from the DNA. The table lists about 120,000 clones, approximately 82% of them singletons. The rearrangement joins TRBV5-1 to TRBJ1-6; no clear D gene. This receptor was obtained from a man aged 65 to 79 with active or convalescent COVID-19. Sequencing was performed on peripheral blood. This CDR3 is CASSLTLSGNNSPLHF. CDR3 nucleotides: TGCGCCAGCAGCTTGACCCTATCGGGAAATAATTCACCCCTCCACTTT.